This T cell receptor (beta chain) was sequenced for a study of OX40 agonist ivuxolimab in advanced cancers. In terms of the full investigation: Ivuxolimab was an agonistic, fully human IgG2 monoclonal antibody directed against OX40 (CD134), a costimulatory receptor. The monotherapy dose-escalation portion (N of about 57 patients) of the phase I ivuxolimab trial is reported in the paper. The dose-escalation cohort was about 83% male with a mean age of around 64 years, ranging from roughly 23 to 90. Prior anti-PD-1, anti-PD-L1 or anti-CTLA-4 therapy was permitted, and about 40% of dose-escalation patients had received checkpoint inhibitors. Of the approximately 50 dose-escalation patients, hepatocellular carcinoma was present in around 19, melanoma in some 15, renal cell carcinoma in 9 and head and neck cancer in 9. Partial responses occurred in three dose-escalation patients: two with cutaneous melanoma and one with hepatocellular carcinoma. Intravenous ivuxolimab was administered to patients every 2 weeks at six dose levels: 0.01, 0.1, 0.3, 1.5, 3 and 10 mg/kg. Peripheral TCRbeta sequencing aimed to test whether ivuxolimab altered TCR sequence diversity and caused clonal T-cell expansion. The full study reports these points: Clonal expansion of both CD4+ and CD8+ blood T cells was observed from baseline to week 6 at doses 0.1 to 3.0 mg/kg. In the 0.1-3.0 mg/kg groups, partial responders had among the lowest normalized peripheral clonal expansion, particularly in CD8+ T cells. Which antigens the clonally expanded peripheral T cells were specific for was not determined. After ivuxolimab, expanded clones were on average more numerous among CD8+ T cells than among CD4+ T cells. Low levels of normalized T-cell clonal expansion were also seen in some patients who did not respond.

The CDR3, from cysteine to phenylalanine, totals 13 residues. The read is trimmed to its CDR3 DNA, 39 bases read in frame from base 1. Per the germline V gene, KGHSH is the CDR1 and LQKENI is the CDR2. Cut back by 10 bases and 4 bases, the V and J ends lie 14 bases apart. For sequencing of the TCRbeta CDR3 region, genomic DNA was extracted from the sorted cells. TCRbeta CDR3 regions were sequenced using the immunoSEQ Assay. The table was pulled from immuneACCESS by TCRdb, which kept in-frame rearrangements only. Such tables lose some clones; where checked, under half of the loss comes from unresolved V genes, and the rest has no known cause. The sample records some 41,000 clones, over 75% of which are singletons. Around an eighth of the sample is taken by the ten largest. Patients with a history of autoimmune disease or receiving systemic immunosuppression were excluded from the trial. In every dose cohort, peripheral blood was drawn for TCR sequencing at baseline, cycle 4 day 1, and cycle 7 day 1. Samples were obtained from an open-label, multicenter, first-in-human phase I dose-escalation trial of ivuxolimab. Adults with locally advanced or metastatic melanoma, renal cell carcinoma, hepatocellular carcinoma or head and neck squamous cell carcinoma were enrolled in the trial. Before TCR sequencing, CD4+ T cells and CD8+ T cells were sorted from peripheral blood as separate populations.

This clone was seen more than once but under ten times. Its cognate antigen has yet to be identified. One base away there is no much larger clone; base qualities are not given. Sequencing used CD4+ or CD8+ T cells sorted from blood, obtained in a trial of the OX40 agonist ivuxolimab. The clonotype originates from an adult with an advanced solid tumor such as melanoma, head and neck, liver or kidney cancer. The V gene is TRBV18 and the J gene is TRBJ2-1, with the D call perhaps TRBD1 or TRBD2, each one matching 6 bases. In nucleotides, the sequence is TGTGCCACCACCCGGGGGCGTTACAATGAGCAGTTCTTC. It translates to CATTRGRYNEQFF.